This T cell receptor (beta chain) was recovered during a study of cytomegalovirus exposure and HLA in healthy donors. Broader study findings: Cytomegalovirus-associated TCR beta chains were listed, numbering 164. Productive status was seen about 90% or about 30% of the time for most TCR beta V segments in an earlier analysis.

Per the germline V gene, CDR1 is SGHAT and CDR2 is FQNNGV. Trimming left V 1 base short and J 10 bases short, with 11 bases between. The CDR3 sequence is 13 residues long. Use of 60 Vbeta and 13 Jbeta primers characterized the PCR. As handled by the study authors: In a later analysis, the count reached tens of millions of unique TCR beta chains, with 9 million to 11 million shared. Method: immunoSEQ multiplex PCR; TCRdb's copy keeps in-frame clones and lacks some. Clonal size and the V and J genes are those of that table, whereas D and trimming came from the DNA. The data contain some 78,000 clones, roughly 80% of them singletons. This clone was picked up one time. Its antigen is still unknown.

The chain combines TRBV11-2 with TRBJ1-5; D remains unclear. The sequencing sample was made of PBMCs. The clonotype originates from a woman in her forties or fifties in good health and CMV-seropositive. CDR3 amino acids: CASSLGASGPQHF. The DNA for the CDR3 is TGTGCCAGCAGCTTAGGGGCCTCCGGACCCCAGCATTTT.